This TCR beta chain came from a study of cytomegalovirus exposure and HLA in healthy donors. Study summary: The same platform as the roughly 630 first-cohort repertoires was used for the 120 validation repertoires, a later analysis reported.

Details on this clone: The antigen is undetermined.

Study-level results: Subsequent analysis found a tendency for first-cohort TCR clusters to co-occur within the 120 or so validation repertoires. There were a few CMV-associated chains whose specificity for CMV antigens was confirmed in vitro. Overall, approximately 150 TCR beta chains were annotated as cytomegalovirus-associated.

The assay was immunoSEQ multiplex PCR, and TCRdb's table has in-frame clones only and misses some. The table shows tens of thousands of clones, with roughly 89% occurring only once. The TCR comes from a woman between 18 and 29 years old in good health and CMV-seropositive. Sequencing was carried out using PBMCs.

CDR3 coding DNA: TGCAGCGTTGGGAGTCCGGGGGGCCGGGGGGATACGCAGTATTTT. It codes for CSVGSPGGRGDTQYF. This chain joins TRBV29-1 and TRBJ2-3, with D maybe TRBD2 (7 bases). The CDR3 is made up of 15 amino acids. Germline CDR1 SQVTM, CDR2 ANQGSEA. Trimming took off 4 bases at V and 6 bases at J, with 20 bases between the two ends.